These T cell receptor beta chains were read from a single sample in a study of T cells in Graves' hyperthyroidism and ophthalmopathy. TCRdb recomputed calls from the multiplex PCR reads with MiXCR, one row per CDR3 protein. The data show about 580,000 distinct CDR3 sequences, around 13% seen once. Sequenced material: blood. The receptors come from a woman between 25 and 40 years old with Graves' hyperthyroidism that later progressed to Graves' ophthalmopathy. The CDR3 runs from the conserved cysteine through the conserved F or W. D genes are given only for firm matches. Some rows have no size entry. The others give once, few or many, or a class for an expanded clone.

cdr3_aa	cdr3_nt	clone_size	d_call	v_call	j_call
CASSAGGLAYEQYF	TGTGCCAGCAGCGCCGGGGGACTAGCCTACGAGCAGTACTTC	many	TRBD2	TRBV9	TRBJ2-7
CSARGTSGSDEQFF	TGCAGTGCTAGAGGGACTAGCGGGAGTGATGAGCAGTTCTTC	few	TRBD2	TRBV20-1	TRBJ2-1
CASAQNEKLFF	TGTGCCAGCGCTCAAAATGAAAAACTGTTTTTT	few	NA	TRBV7-9	TRBJ1-4
CASSEGRETDTQYF	TGTGCCAGCAGTGAAGGCAGGGAGACAGATACGCAGTATTTT	many	NA	TRBV2	TRBJ2-3
CSVESGTDTYEQYF	TGCAGCGTTGAGTCCGGGACGGATACCTACGAGCAGTACTTC	NA	NA	TRBV29-1	TRBJ2-7
CASSAGQGFTDTQYF	TGCGCCAGCAGCGCCGGACAGGGCTTCACAGATACGCAGTATTTT	many	TRBD1	TRBV5-1	TRBJ2-3
CASSPPVAGQSYNEQFF	TGTGCCAGCTCACCACCGGTAGCGGGTCAGTCCTACAATGAGCAGTTCTTC	many	TRBD2	TRBV18	TRBJ2-1
CATTLTGSYEQYF	TGTGCCACCACTCTGACAGGTTCCTACGAGCAGTACTTC	many	NA	TRBV12-3/TRBV12-4	TRBJ2-7
CASSFEGRLEAQHF	TGTGCCAGCAGCTTTGAGGGCCGATTAGAGGCCCAGCATTTT	NA	NA	TRBV7-2	TRBJ1-5
CASSLRSAGQNTEAFF	TGTGCCAGCAGCCTGAGGTCGGCAGGGCAGAACACTGAAGCTTTCTTT	NA	NA	TRBV5-6	TRBJ1-1
CASSLPSGDSYEQYF	TGTGCCAGCAGCTTGCCCAGCGGGGACTCCTACGAGCAGTACTTC	many	TRBD2	TRBV7-8	TRBJ2-7
CASRPDRAREKLFF	TGTGCCAGCAGACCGGACAGGGCGAGAGAAAAACTGTTTTTT	many	TRBD1	TRBV12-3/TRBV12-4	TRBJ1-4
CASGVERGGFTFF	TGTGCCAGCGGCGTTGAGAGGGGGGGATTTACTTTCTTT	few	NA	TRBV27	TRBJ1-1
CSVEELKYSSGSSLNTGELFF	TGCAGCGTTGAGGAGCTTAAATATTCTAGCGGGAGTTCCCTTAACACCGGGGAGCTGTTTTTT	few	TRBD2	TRBV29-1	TRBJ2-2
CASSPTGDSGELFF	TGTGCTAGCAGCCCGACAGGGGATTCCGGGGAGCTGTTTTTT	NA	TRBD1	TRBV7-7	TRBJ2-2
CASSLGTLAGLNEQYF	TGTGCCAGCAGCTTAGGTACCCTAGCGGGACTGAACGAGCAGTACTTC	many	TRBD2	TRBV11-2	TRBJ2-7
CASSFTGTDQGNTIYF	TGTGCCAGCAGTTTCACAGGCACAGACCAGGGAAACACCATATATTTT	many	NA	TRBV6-1	TRBJ1-3
CASGFPAGRTEAFF	TGTGCTAGTGGTTTCCCGGCGGGGCGCACTGAAGCTTTCTTT	many	NA	TRBV12-5	TRBJ1-1
CASSQEPGQGANTEAFF	TGTGCCAGCAGCCAAGAACCGGGACAGGGGGCGAACACTGAAGCTTTCTTT	NA	TRBD1	TRBV14	TRBJ1-1
CSARDPSGTYGYTF	TGCAGTGCTAGAGACCCCTCCGGGACCTATGGCTACACCTTC	NA	NA	TRBV20-1	TRBJ1-2
CATLPTGAYEQYF	TGTGCCACCTTGCCTACAGGGGCCTACGAGCAGTACTTC	many	TRBD1	TRBV24-1	TRBJ2-7
CASSPDMLVGEAFF	TGTGCCAGCAGCCCCGACATGTTGGTCGGTGAAGCTTTCTTT	many	NA	TRBV28	TRBJ1-1
CASSDSQAPAEAFF	TGTGCCAGCAGTGACTCACAGGCGCCGGCTGAAGCTTTCTTT	many	NA	TRBV6-4	TRBJ1-1
CSAPSLDQGFGHEQYF	TGCAGTGCTCCATCTCTAGACCAGGGCTTCGGTCACGAGCAGTACTTC	few	NA	TRBV20-1	TRBJ2-7
CASDIPGQLTEAFF	TGTGCCAGCGACATACCGGGACAGCTCACTGAAGCTTTCTTT	many	TRBD1	TRBV28	TRBJ1-1
CATSRDKEKLFF	TGTGCCACCAGCAGAGATAAAGAAAAACTGTTTTTT	many	NA	TRBV15	TRBJ1-4
CSAKERENTGELFF	TGCAGTGCTAAGGAGCGGGAGAACACCGGGGAGCTGTTTTTT	NA	TRBD2	TRBV20-1	TRBJ2-2
CAWSRGGYTF	TGTGCCTGGAGTCGGGGTGGCTACACCTTC	many	NA	TRBV30	TRBJ1-2
CASSLAGTVSNQPQHF	TGTGCCAGCAGCCTAGCCGGGACAGTTAGCAATCAGCCCCAGCATTTT	many	TRBD1	TRBV6-1	TRBJ1-5
CASSLGQPNSGANVLTF	TGTGCCAGCAGCCTTGGACAGCCTAACTCTGGGGCCAACGTCCTGACTTTC	NA	NA	TRBV5-6	TRBJ2-6
CASSVDRGNEQFF	TGTGCCAGCAGTGTGGACAGGGGGAATGAGCAGTTCTTC	many	TRBD1	TRBV6-1	TRBJ2-1
CASSQDLAAANYGYTF	TGTGCCAGCAGCCAAGATCTCGCCGCAGCTAACTATGGCTACACCTTC	many	NA	TRBV3-1	TRBJ1-2
CASSFPGTSTETQYF	TGTGCCAGCAGTTTCCCCGGGACTAGTACAGAGACCCAGTACTTC	many	TRBD2	TRBV12-3/TRBV12-4	TRBJ2-5
CAWRTLRQGADSNQPQHF	TGTGCCTGGAGAACGCTTAGACAGGGGGCGGATAGCAATCAGCCCCAGCATTTT	many	TRBD1	TRBV30	TRBJ1-5
CASSLEGNSGLVSYEQYF	TGTGCCAGCAGTTTAGAAGGGAATAGCGGGCTAGTCTCCTACGAGCAGTACTTC	many	TRBD2	TRBV12-3/TRBV12-4	TRBJ2-7
CSPWSSYNEQFF	TGCAGCCCCTGGTCGTCCTACAATGAGCAGTTCTTC	few	NA	TRBV29-1	TRBJ2-1
CATNRGTEAFF	TGCGCCACAAACAGGGGCACTGAAGCTTTCTTT	many	TRBD1	TRBV10-2	TRBJ1-1
CSVVIMNTEAFF	TGCAGCGTTGTGATCATGAACACTGAAGCTTTCTTT	many	NA	TRBV29-1	TRBJ1-1
CASSDLRAGEQFF	TGTGCCAGCAGTGACCTGAGGGCAGGGGAGCAGTTCTTC	many	NA	TRBV12-3/TRBV12-4	TRBJ2-1
CASKEDLSNQPQHF	TGTGCCAGCAAGGAGGACCTTAGCAATCAGCCCCAGCATTTT	NA	NA	TRBV2	TRBJ1-5
CASSRTGGISGANVLTF	TGCGCCAGCAGTCGTACAGGGGGGATCTCTGGGGCCAACGTCCTGACTTTC	few	TRBD1	TRBV5-1	TRBJ2-6
CASSFGTGVSPLHF	TGTGCCAGCAGTTTTGGGACAGGGGTTTCACCCCTCCACTTT	many	TRBD1	TRBV27	TRBJ1-6
CASRNTGSQPQHF	TGTGCCAGCAGAAATACAGGGAGTCAGCCCCAGCATTTT	few	NA	TRBV12-3/TRBV12-4	TRBJ1-5
CASSLDRGLAVTQETQYF	TGTGCCAGCAGTTTAGACCGGGGACTAGCGGTTACTCAAGAGACCCAGTACTTC	NA	TRBD2	TRBV27	TRBJ2-5
CASSPGLLTQYF	TGTGCCAGCAGCCCGGGACTATTAACGCAGTATTTT	many	TRBD2	TRBV7-6	TRBJ2-3
CASSPRTGGSGEQFF	TGTGCCAGCAGCCCCAGGACAGGGGGCTCGGGTGAGCAGTTCTTC	NA	TRBD1	TRBV14	TRBJ2-1